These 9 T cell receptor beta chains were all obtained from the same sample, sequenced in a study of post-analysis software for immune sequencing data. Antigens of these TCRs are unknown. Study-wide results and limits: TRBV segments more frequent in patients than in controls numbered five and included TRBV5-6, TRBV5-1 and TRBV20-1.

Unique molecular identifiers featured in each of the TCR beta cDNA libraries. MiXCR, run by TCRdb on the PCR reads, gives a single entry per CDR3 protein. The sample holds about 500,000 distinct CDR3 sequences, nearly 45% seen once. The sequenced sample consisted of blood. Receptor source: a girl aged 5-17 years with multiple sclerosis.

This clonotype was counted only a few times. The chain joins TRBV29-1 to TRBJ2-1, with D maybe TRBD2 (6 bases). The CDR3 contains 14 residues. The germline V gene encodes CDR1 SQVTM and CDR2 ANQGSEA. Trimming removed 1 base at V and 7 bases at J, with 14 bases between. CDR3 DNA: TGCAGCGTTGAAGGGAGGCGGGAAGGAAATGAGCAGTTCTTC. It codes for CSVEGRREGNEQFF.

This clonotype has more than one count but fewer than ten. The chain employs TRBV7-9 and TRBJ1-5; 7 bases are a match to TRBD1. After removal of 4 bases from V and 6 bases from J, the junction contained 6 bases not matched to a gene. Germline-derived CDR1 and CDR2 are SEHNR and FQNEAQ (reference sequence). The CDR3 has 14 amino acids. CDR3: CASSSAGGGQPQHF. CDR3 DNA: TGTGCCAGCAGCTCAGCAGGGGGGGGTCAGCCCCAGCATTTT.

The CDR3 DNA sequence: TGTGCCAGCAGCCTAGCGGGAGGGTCTCAGAATGAGCAGTTCTTC. Translation gives CASSLAGGSQNEQFF. V and J are TRBV11-2 and TRBJ2-1; 12 positions match TRBD2. The CDR3 covers 15 residues. Germline-derived CDR1 and CDR2 are SGHAT and FQNNGV. V shed 5 bases, J shed 7 bases, and the junction held 6 bases outside the gene matches.

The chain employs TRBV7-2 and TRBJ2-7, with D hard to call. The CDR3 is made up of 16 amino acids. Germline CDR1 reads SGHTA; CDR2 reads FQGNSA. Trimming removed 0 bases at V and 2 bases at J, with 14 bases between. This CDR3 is CASSLALWVGTYEQYF. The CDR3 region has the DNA TGTGCCAGCAGCTTAGCTCTTTGGGTTGGGACCTACGAGCAGTACTTC.

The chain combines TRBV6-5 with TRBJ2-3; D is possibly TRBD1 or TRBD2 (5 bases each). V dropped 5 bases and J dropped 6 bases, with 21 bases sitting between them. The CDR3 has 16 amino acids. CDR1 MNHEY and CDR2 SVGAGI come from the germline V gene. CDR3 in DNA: TGTGCCAGCAGTCGGGACGGCGATTGGCTCAGGGATACGCAGTATTTT. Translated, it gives CASSRDGDWLRDTQYF.

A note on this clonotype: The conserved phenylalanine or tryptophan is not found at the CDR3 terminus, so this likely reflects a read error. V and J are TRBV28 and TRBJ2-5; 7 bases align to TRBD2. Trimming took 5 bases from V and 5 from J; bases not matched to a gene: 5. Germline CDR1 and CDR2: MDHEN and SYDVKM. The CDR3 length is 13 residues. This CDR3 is CASSRTRRETQYC. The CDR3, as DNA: TGTGCCAGCAGTCGGACTAGACGGGAGACCCAGTACTGC.

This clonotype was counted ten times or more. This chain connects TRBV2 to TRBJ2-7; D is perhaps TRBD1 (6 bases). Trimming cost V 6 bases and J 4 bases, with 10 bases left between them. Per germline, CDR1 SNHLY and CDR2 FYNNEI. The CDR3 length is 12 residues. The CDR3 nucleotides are TGTGCCAGCAGCGACAGGTCTTACGAGCAGTACTTC. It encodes CASSDRSYEQYF.

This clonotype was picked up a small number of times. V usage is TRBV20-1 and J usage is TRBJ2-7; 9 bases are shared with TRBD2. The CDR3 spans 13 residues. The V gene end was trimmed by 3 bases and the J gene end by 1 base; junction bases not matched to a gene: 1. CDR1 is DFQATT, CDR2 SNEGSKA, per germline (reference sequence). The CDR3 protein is CSARREGSYEQYF. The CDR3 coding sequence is TGCAGTGCTAGGCGGGAGGGGTCCTACGAGCAGTACTTC.

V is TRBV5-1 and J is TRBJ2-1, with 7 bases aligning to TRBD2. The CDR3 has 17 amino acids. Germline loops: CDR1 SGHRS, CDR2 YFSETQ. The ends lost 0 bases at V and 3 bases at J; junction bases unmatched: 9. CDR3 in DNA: TGCGCCAGCAGCTTGGCCGTGGGAGGGTCTAGCTACAATGAGCAGTTCTTC. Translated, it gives CASSLAVGGSSYNEQFF.